This T cell receptor (beta chain) was recorded in a study of identical twins. Study-level findings and limits: Interpretation of the results relied on cross-sectional statistical analysis and not on following the same donors. Abundant cord blood beta clonotypes carried fewer insertions; memory repertoires showed none.

Among all donors, each was a healthy Caucasian. The V gene end was trimmed by 6 bases and the J gene end by 5 bases; junction bases not matched to a gene: 11. The CDR3 spans 16 residues. Per germline, CDR1 MDHEN and CDR2 SYDVKM. TCRdb analysed the 5' RACE reads with MiXCR anew, one entry per CDR3 protein. The sample yields 1.5 million to 2 million distinct CDR3 sequences, about 32% seen once. Worth noting for this clonotype: Antigen: not known.

The TCR originated in a newborn girl in good health. The specimen was cord blood. J is TRBJ2-1 and V is TRBV28, with TRBD2 identical over 9 bases. The CDR3 spells CASSPRSASGNNEQFF. CDR3 nucleotides: TGTGCCAGCAGCCCGAGGAGTGCTAGCGGGAACAATGAGCAGTTCTTC.